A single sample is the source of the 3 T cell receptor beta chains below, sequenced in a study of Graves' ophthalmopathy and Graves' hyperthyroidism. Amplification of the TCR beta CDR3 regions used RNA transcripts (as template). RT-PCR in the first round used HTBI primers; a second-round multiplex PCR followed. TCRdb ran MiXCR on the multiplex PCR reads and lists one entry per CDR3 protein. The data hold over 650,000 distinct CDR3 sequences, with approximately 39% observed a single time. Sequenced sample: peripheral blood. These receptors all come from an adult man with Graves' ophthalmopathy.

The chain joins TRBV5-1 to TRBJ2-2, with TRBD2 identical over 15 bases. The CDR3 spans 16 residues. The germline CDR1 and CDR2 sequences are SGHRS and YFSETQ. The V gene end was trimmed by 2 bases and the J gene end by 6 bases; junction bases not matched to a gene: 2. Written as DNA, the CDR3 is TGCGCCAGCAGCTTACGGACTAGCGGGAGGGCCGGGGAGCTGTTTTTT. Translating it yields CASSLRTSGRAGELFF.

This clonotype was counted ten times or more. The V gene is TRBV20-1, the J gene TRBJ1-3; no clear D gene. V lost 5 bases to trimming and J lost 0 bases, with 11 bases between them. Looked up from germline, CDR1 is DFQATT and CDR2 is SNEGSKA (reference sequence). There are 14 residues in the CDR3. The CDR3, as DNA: TGCAGTGCTGGGCCGACAAACTCTGGAAACACCATATATTTT. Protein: CSAGPTNSGNTIYF.

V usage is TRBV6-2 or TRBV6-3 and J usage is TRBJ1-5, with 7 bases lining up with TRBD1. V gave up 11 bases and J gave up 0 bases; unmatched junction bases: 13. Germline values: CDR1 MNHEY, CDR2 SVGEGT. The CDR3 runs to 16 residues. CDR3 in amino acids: CAYTQGQLYSNQPQHF. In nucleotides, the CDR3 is TGTGCCTACACCCAGGGACAGCTATATAGCAATCAGCCCCAGCATTTT.